The 8 T cell receptor beta chains listed next were all sequenced from one sample in a study of blood T cell repertoires in COVID-19 (dated by TCRdb to 2018 to 2021). Libraries were made using the immunoSEQ multiplex PCR assay. TCRdb stores this immuneACCESS table with in-frame sequences only. Part of the clones is absent; in the studies checked, under half of the shortfall reflects unresolved V genes, and no reason is known for the rest. The sample has 75,000 to 95,000 clones on record, around two thirds of them singletons. The ten largest clones add up to 3% to 4% of the sample. Sequenced input: peripheral blood. These receptor sequences come from a man in his 70s with COVID-19, enrolled during active disease.

In this sample, this clone turned up a few times. This rearrangement joins TRBV28 to TRBJ1-1; TRBD1 might be the D (5 bases). CDR3 length equals 15 residues. The germline gives CDR1 MDHEN, CDR2 SYDVKM. V lost 1 base, J lost 0 bases, and 9 bases lay in between. The CDR3 DNA follows: TGTGCCAGCAGTTTATTTGGGGCTATGAACACTGAAGCTTTCTTT. This sequence encodes CASSLFGAMNTEAFF.

This sequence joins TRBV5-4 and TRBJ2-5; 10 bases align to TRBD2. V was pared by 5 bases and J by 2 bases, with 6 bases of the junction left unmatched. CDR3 length equals 15 residues. CDR1 and CDR2 from the germline V gene are SGHNT and YYREEE (reference sequence). CDR3 loop: CASRGLAGDQETQYF. CDR3 DNA sequence: TGTGCCAGCAGGGGCCTAGCGGGAGATCAAGAGACCCAGTACTTC. Supplemented by reference TRBV5-4 and TRBJ2-5, the full variable domain reads ETGVTQSPTHLIKTRGQQVTLRCSSQSGHNTVSWYQQALGQGPQFIFQYYREEENGRGNFPPRFSGLQFPNYSSELNVNALELDDSALYLCASRGLAGDQETQYFGPGTRLLVL.

This chain connects TRBV18 to TRBJ1-1; possibly TRBD1 for D (6 bases). Germline lookup yields CDR1 KGHSH and CDR2 LQKENI. The CDR3 loop spans 13 amino acids. The V end lost 6 bases, the J end lost 6 bases, and 14 bases lay between the germline ends. The CDR3 nucleotides are TGTGCCAGCTCTATGGTACAGGGCGCTGAAGCTTTCTTT. Encoded protein: CASSMVQGAEAFF. Complete variable domain (other parts from reference TRBV18 and TRBJ1-1): NAGVMQNPRHLVRRRGQEARLRCSPMKGHSHVYWYRQLPEEGLKFMVYLQKENIIDESGMPKERFSAEFPKEGPSILRIQQVVRGDSAAYFCASSMVQGAEAFFGQGTRLTVV.

The V call is TRBV7-2, the J call TRBJ1-3; D is possibly TRBD1 (6 bases). CDR3 length: 17 residues. V dropped 2 bases and J dropped 0 bases, with 14 bases sitting between them. CDR1 and CDR2 from the germline V gene are SGHTA and FQGNSA. The CDR3 spells CASSLNQGPNSGNTIYF. CDR3 nucleotide sequence: TGTGCCAGCAGCTTAAATCAGGGGCCGAACTCTGGAAACACCATATATTTT. The variable domain in full, completed from reference TRBV7-2 and TRBJ1-3, reads GAGVSQSPSNKVTEKGKDVELRCDPISGHTALYWYRQSLGQGLEFLIYFQGNSAPDKSGLPSDRFSAERTGGSVSTLTIQRTQQEDSAVYLCASSLNQGPNSGNTIYFGEGSWLTVV.

CDR3 residues: CASSLTPGQLMNTEAFF. CDR3 nucleotide sequence: TGTGCCAGCAGCTTAACCCCGGGACAGCTCATGAACACTGAAGCTTTCTTT. This chain connects TRBV7-3 to TRBJ1-1; 7 positions agree with TRBD1. The V segment lost 0 bases and the J segment 0 bases; nucleotides outside the gene matches: 7. The CDR3 has 17 amino acids. The germline V gene has CDR1 SGHTA and CDR2 FQGTGA. The entire variable domain, with the rest obtained from reference TRBV7-3 and TRBJ1-1, is as follows: GAGVSQTPSNKVTEKGKYVELRCDPISGHTALYWYRQSLGQGPEFLIYFQGTGAADDSGLPNDRFFAVRPEGSVSTLKIQRTERGDSAVYLCASSLTPGQLMNTEAFFGQGTRLTVV.

The chain links TRBV28 to TRBJ1-2, with 8 bases lining up with TRBD1. Trimming cost V 5 bases and J 7 bases; bases outside gene matches: 9. Germline V gene lookup returns CDR1 MDHEN and CDR2 SYDVKM. The CDR3 sequence is 14 residues long. The CDR3 DNA sequence: TGTGCCAGCAGTCAGGGGGCAGGTGAGGCTGGCTACACCTTC. Translation: CASSQGAGEAGYTF.

The table lists this clone with a few counts. The chain joins TRBV5-1 to TRBJ1-6; 9 nucleotides agree with TRBD1. V shed 4 bases, J shed 12 bases, and the junction held 8 bases outside the gene matches. Germline lookup yields CDR1 SGHRS and CDR2 YFSETQ. The CDR3 covers 14 residues. The CDR3 DNA is TGCGCCAGCAGCCCCACACAGGGGGCAGTACCCCTCCACTTT. Protein sequence: CASSPTQGAVPLHF.

This clone was seen once. As DNA, the CDR3 is TGTGCCAGCAGCCGGACTAGCGAGGATACGCAGTATTTT. This codes for CASSRTSEDTQYF. The chain carries TRBV7-9 and TRBJ2-3, with 9 bases that match TRBD2. Germline assignment: CDR1 SEHNR and CDR2 FQNEAQ (reference sequence). V gave up 5 bases and J gave up 6 bases; unmatched junction bases: 3. This CDR3 has 13 amino acids.